This TCR beta chain was identified during a study of blood T cell repertoires in COVID-19. Study at large: In each case, the material was cDNA or gDNA derived from T cells, B-cell-depleted T cells, or PBMCs.

This CDR3 is built from 14 residues. Germline-derived CDR1 and CDR2 are MNHEY and SVGEGT. V was clipped by 5 bases and J by 3 bases; unmatched bases: 5. In the original analysis: Amplification of reference gene primers was used by the study to estimate nucleated cell counts. Libraries were prepared by immunoSEQ multiplex PCR; TCRdb keeps only in-frame clonotypes and omits some of them. The V and J calls and clone size were taken over from that table, and D and trimming were inferred from the DNA. The repertoire includes about 180,000 clones, roughly 86% of them detected once, and roughly 2.9% sits in the top ten.

The sequencing input was peripheral blood. The gene calls are TRBV6-2 or TRBV6-3 and TRBJ2-7; 9 bases are shared with TRBD1. The receptor comes from a woman between 25 and 40 years old with active or convalescent COVID-19. CDR3 sequence reads: CASSGTTGGYEQYF. CDR3 DNA sequence: TGTGCCAGCAGTGGTACGACAGGGGGCTACGAGCAGTACTTC.